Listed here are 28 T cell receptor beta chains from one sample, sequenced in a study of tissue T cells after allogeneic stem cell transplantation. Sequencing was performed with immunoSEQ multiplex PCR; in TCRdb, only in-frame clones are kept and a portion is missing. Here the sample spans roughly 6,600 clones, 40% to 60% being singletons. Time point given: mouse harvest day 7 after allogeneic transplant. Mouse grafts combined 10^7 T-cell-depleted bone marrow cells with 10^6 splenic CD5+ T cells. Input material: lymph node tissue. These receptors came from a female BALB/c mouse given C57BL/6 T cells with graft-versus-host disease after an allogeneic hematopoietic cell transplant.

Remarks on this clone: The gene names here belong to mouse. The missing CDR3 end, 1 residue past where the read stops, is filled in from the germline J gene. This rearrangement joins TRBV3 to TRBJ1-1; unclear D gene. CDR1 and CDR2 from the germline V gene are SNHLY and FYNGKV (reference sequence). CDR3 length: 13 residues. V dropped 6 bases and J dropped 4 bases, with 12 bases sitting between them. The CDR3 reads CASRSDTATEVFF. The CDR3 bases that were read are TGTGCCAGCAGGTCCGACACCGCCACAGAAGTCTTC.

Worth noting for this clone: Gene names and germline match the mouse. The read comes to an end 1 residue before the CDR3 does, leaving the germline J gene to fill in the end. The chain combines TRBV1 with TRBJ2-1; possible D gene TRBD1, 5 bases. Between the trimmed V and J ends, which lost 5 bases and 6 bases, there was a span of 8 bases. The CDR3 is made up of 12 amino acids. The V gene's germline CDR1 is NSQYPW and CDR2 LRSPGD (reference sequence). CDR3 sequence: CTCSLRAAEQFF. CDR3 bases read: TGCACCTGCAGTCTCAGGGCTGCTGAGCAGTTC.

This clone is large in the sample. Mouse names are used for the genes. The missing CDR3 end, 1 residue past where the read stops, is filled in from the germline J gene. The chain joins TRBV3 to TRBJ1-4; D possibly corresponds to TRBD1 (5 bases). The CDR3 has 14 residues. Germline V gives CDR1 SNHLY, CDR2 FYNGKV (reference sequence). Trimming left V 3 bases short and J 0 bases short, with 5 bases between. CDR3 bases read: TGTGCCAGCAGCTTGACAGTTTCCAACGAAAGATTATTT. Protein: CASSLTVSNERLF. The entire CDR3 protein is CASSLTVSNERLFF.

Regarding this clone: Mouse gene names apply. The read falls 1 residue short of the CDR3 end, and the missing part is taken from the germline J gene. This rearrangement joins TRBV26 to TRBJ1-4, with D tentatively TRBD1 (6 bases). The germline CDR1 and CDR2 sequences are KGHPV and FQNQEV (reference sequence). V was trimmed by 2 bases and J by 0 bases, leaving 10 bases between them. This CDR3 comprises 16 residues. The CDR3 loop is CASSLPRGLSNERLFF. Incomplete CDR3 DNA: TGTGCCAGCAGTCTGCCCAGGGGACTTTCCAACGAAAGATTATTT.

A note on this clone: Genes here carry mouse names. CDR3 loop: CASSHRGQDTQYF. CDR3 DNA (partial): TGTGCCAGCAGTCACAGGGGGCAGGACACCCAGTAC. The rearrangement joins TRBV26 to TRBJ2-5, with TRBD1 identical over 9 bases. The CDR3 end falls 1 residue outside the read, so it is completed with the germline J gene. CDR1 KGHPV and CDR2 FQNQEV come from the germline V gene (reference sequence). V was clipped by 4 bases and J by 6 bases; unmatched bases: 2. The CDR3 extends over 13 amino acids. Variable domain in full (rest from reference TRBV26 and TRBJ2-5): NSKVIQTPRYLVKGQGQKAKMRCIPEKGHPVVFWYQQNKNNEFKFLINFQNQEVLQQIDMTEKRFSAECPSNSPCSLEIQSSEAGDSALYLCASSHRGQDTQYFGPGTRLLVL.

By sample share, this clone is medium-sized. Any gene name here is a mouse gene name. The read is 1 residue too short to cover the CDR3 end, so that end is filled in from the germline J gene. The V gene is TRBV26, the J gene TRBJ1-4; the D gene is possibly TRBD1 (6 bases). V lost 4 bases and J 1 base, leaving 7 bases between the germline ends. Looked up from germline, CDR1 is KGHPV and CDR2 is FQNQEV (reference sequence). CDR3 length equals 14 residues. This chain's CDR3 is CASSRDNSNERLFF. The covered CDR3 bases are TGTGCCAGCAGTCGGGACAATTCCAACGAAAGATTATTT.

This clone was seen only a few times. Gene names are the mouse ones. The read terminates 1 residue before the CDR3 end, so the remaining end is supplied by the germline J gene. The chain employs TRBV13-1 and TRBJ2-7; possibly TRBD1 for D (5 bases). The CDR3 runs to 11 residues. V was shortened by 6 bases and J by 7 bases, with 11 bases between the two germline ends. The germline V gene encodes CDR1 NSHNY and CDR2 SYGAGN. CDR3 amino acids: CASMDTLEQYF. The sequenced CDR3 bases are TGTGCCAGCATGGACACCCTCGAACAGTAC.

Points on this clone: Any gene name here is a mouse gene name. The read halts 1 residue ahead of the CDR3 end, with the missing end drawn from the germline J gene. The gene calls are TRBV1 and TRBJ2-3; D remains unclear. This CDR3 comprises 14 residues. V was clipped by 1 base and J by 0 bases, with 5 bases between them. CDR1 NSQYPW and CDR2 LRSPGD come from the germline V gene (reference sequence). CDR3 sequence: CTCSAVGSAETLYF. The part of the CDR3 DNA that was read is TGCACCTGCAGTGCAGTAGGGAGTGCAGAAACGCTGTAT.

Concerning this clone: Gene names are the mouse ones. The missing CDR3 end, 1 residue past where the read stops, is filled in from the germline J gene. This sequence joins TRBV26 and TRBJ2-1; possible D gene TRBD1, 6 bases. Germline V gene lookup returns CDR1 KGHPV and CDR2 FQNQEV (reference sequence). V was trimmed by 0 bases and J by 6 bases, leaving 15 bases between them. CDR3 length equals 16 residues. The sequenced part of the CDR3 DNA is TGTGCCAGCAGTCTGTCGAACAGGGAGGGAATTGCTGAGCAGTTC. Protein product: CASSLSNREGIAEQF. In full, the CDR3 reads CASSLSNREGIAEQFF.

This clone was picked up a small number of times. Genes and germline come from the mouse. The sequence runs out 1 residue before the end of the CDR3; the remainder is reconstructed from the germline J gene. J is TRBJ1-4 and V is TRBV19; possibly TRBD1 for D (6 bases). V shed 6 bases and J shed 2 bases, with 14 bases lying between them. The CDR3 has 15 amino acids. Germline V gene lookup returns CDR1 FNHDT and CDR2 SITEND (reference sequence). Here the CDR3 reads CASNSGTPSNERLFF. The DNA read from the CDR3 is TGTGCCAGCAATTCCGGGACACCCTCCAACGAAAGATTATTT.

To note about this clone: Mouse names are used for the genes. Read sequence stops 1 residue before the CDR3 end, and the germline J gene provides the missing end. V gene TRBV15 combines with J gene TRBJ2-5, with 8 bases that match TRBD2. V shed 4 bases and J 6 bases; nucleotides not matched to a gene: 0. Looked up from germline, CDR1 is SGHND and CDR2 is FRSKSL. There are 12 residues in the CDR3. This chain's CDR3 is CASSSGGDTQYF. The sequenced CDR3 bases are TGTGCCAGCAGTTCTGGGGGGGACACCCAGTAC.

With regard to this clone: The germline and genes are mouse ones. CDR3 sequence reads: CASSYRAQDTQYF. CDR3 bases read: TGTGCCAGCAGTTACAGGGCCCAAGACACCCAGTAC. V gene TRBV26 combines with J gene TRBJ2-5; D is possibly TRBD1 (6 bases). From the germline J gene comes the end of the CDR3, since the read stops 1 residue before it. CDR3 size: 13 residues. The V and J ends lost 5 bases and 2 bases respectively, with 8 bases between them. The germline CDR1 and CDR2 sequences are KGHPV and FQNQEV (reference sequence).

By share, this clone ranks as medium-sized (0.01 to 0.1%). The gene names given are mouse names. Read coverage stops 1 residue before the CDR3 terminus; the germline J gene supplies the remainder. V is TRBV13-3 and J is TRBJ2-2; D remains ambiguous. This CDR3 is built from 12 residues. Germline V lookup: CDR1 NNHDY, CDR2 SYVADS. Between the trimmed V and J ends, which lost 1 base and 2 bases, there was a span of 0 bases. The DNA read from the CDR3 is TGTGCCAGCAGTGATAACACCGGGCAGCTCTAC. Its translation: CASSDNTGQLY. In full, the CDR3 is CASSDNTGQLYF.

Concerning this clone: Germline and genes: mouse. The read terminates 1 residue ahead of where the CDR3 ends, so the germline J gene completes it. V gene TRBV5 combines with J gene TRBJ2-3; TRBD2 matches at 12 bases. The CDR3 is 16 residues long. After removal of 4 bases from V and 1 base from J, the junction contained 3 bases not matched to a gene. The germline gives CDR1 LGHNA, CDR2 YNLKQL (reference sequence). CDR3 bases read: TGTGCCAGCAGCCTGACTGGGGGGGCGCGTGCAGAAACGCTGTAT. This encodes CASSLTGGARAETLY. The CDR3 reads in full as CASSLTGGARAETLYF.

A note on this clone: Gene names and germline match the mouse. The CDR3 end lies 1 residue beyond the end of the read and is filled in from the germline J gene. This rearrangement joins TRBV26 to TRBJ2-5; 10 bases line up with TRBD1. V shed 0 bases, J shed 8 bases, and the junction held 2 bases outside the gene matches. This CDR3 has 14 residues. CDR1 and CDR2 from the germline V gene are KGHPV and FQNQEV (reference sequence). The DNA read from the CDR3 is TGTGCCAGCAGTCTGTCTAGGACAGGGGGCACCCAGTAC. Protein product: CASSLSRTGGTQY. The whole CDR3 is CASSLSRTGGTQYF.

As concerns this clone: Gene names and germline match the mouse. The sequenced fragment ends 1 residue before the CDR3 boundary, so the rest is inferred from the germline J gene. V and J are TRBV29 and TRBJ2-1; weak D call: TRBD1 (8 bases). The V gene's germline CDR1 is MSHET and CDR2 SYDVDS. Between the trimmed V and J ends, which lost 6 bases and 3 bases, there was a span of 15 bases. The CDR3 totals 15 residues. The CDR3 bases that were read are TGTGCTAGCAGCCAACAGGGGGGCCGCTATGCTGAGCAGTTC. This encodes CASSQQGGRYAEQF. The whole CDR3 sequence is CASSQQGGRYAEQFF.

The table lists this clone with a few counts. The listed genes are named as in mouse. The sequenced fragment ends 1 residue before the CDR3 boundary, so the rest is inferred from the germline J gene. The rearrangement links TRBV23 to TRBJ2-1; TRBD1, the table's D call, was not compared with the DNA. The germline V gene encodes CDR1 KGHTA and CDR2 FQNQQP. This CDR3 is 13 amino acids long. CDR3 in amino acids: CSSSTGFYAEQFF. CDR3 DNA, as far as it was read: TGCTCCAGCTCGACAGGGTTCTATGCTGAGCAGTTC.

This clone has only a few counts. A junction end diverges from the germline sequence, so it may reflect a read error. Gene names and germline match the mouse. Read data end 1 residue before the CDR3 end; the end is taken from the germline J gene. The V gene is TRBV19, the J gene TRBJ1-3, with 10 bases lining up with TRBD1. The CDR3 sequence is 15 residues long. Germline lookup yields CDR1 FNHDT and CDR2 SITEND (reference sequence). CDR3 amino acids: CAGSRQGARGNTLYF. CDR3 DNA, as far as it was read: TGTGCCGGCAGTCGACAGGGGGCGCGAGGAAATACGCTCTAT.

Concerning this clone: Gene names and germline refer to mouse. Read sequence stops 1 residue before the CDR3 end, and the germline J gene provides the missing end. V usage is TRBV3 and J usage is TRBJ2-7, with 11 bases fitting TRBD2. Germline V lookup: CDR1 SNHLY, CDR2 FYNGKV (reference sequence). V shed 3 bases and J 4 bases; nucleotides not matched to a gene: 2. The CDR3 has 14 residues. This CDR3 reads CASSLGLGAYEQYF. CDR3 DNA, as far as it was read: TGTGCCAGCAGCTTGGGACTGGGGGCTTATGAACAGTAC.

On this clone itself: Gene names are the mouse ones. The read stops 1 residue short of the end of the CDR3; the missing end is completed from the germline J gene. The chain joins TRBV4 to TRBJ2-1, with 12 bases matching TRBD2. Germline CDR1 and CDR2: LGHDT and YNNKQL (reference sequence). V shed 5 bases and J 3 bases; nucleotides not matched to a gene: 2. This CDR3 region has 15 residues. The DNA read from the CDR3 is TGTGCCAGCAGCGAGGACTGGGGGGGCTATGCTGAGCAGTTC. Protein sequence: CASSEDWGGYAEQF. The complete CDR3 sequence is CASSEDWGGYAEQFF.

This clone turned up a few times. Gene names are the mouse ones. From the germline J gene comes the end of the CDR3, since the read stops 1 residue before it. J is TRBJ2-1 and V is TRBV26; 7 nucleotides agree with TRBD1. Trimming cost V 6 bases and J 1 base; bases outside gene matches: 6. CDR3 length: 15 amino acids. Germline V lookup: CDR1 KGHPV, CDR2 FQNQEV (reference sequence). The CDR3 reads CASSRGQENYAEQFF. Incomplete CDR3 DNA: TGTGCCAGCAGCCGTGGACAGGAAAACTATGCTGAGCAGTTC.

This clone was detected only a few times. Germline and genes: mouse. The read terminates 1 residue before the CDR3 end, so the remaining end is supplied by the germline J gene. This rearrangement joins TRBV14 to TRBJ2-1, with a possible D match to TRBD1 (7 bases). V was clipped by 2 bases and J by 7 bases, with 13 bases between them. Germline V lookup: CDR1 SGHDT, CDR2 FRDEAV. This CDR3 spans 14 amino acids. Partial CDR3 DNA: TGTGCCAGCAGTTTGATGGCAGGGGGGGCTGAGCAGTTC. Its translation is CASSLMAGGAEQF. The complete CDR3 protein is CASSLMAGGAEQFF.

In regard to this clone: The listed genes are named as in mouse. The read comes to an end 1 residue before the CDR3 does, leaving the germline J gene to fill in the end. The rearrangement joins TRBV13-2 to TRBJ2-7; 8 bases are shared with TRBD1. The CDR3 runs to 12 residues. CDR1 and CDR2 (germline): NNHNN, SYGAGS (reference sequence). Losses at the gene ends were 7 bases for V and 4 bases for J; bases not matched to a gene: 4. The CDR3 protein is CASSGQGYEQYF. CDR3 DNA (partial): TGTGCCAGCAGTGGACAGGGTTATGAACAGTAC.

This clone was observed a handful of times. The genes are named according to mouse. The CDR3 sequence: CGARWDWGTGQLYF. The part of the CDR3 DNA that was read is TGTGGTGCTAGATGGGACTGGGGTACCGGGCAGCTCTAC. The J gene is TRBJ2-2, the V gene TRBV20; 10 bases map to TRBD2. The CDR3 extends 1 residue past the end of the read, so its final part is completed from the germline J gene. V lost 3 bases to trimming and J lost 5 bases; unmatched junction nucleotides: 3. The CDR3 has 14 amino acids. Germline CDR1 GFQATS, CDR2 STVNSAI.

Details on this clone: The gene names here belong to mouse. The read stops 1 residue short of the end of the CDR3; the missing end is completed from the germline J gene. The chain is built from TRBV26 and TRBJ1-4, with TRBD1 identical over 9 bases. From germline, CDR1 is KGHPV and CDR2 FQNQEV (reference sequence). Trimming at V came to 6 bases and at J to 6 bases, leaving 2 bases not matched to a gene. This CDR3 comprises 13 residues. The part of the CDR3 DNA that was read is TGTGCCAGCAGCCGACAGGGGGACGAAAGATTATTT. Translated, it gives CASSRQGDERLF. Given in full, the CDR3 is CASSRQGDERLFF.

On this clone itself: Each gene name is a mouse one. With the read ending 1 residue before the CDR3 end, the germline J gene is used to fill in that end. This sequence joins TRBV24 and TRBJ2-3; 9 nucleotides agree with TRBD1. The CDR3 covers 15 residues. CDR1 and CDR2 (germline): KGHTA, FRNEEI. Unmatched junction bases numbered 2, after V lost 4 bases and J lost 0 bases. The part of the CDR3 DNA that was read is TGTGCCAGCAGTCGAGGGACAGGGAGTGCAGAAACGCTGTAT. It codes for CASSRGTGSAETLY. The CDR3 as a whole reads CASSRGTGSAETLYF.

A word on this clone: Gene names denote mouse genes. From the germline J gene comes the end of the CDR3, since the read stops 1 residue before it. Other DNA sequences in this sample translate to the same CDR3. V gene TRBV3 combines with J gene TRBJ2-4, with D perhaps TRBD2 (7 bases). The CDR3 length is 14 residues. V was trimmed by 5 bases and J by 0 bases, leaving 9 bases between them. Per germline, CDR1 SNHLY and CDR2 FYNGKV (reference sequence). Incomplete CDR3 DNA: TGTGCCAGCAGCCTGGGGGCTAGTCAAAACACCTTGTAC. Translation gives CASSLGASQNTLY. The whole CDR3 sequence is CASSLGASQNTLYF.

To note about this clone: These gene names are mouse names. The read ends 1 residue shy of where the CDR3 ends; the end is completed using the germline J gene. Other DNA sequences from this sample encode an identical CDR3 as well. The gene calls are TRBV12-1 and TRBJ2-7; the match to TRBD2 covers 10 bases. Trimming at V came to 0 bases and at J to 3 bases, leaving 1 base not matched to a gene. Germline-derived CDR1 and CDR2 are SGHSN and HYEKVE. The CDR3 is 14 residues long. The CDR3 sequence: CASSLGLGVYEQYF. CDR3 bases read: TGTGCCAGCTCTCTCGGACTGGGGGTCTATGAACAGTAC.